This note documents a single T cell receptor (beta chain) sequence. CDR3 length: 14 residues. Trimming pared 5 bases from V and 7 bases from J, leaving 18 bases between. Germline V gene data show CDR1 as LGHDT and CDR2 as YNNKEL (reference sequence). This sample is drawn from a study of blood T cell repertoires in COVID-19. Methods used by the authors: Estimates of nucleated cell counts were drawn from the amplification of reference gene primers. The protocol was immunoSEQ multiplex PCR, while the TCRdb copy is restricted to in-frame clones and leaves out a portion. The V and J calls and clone size were taken over from that table, and D and trimming were inferred from the DNA. This sample has approximately 160,000 clones; approximately 85% occur once, and the top ten carry around 1.2%.

The chain recombines TRBV3-1 (or the pseudogene TRBV3-2) with TRBJ2-7; no clear D. The receptor comes from a man aged 55 to 70 who had recovered from COVID-19. The specimen was peripheral blood. The CDR3 reads CASSFIPGLPEQYF. The CDR3 nucleotides are TGTGCCAGCAGCTTTATCCCTGGGCTTCCAGAGCAGTACTTC.